The 22 T cell receptor beta chains presented below share a single source sample, sequenced in a study of blood T cell repertoires in COVID-19. Assay used: immunoSEQ multiplex PCR; TCRdb lists only in-frame clones, some missing. The profile covers about 87,000 clones, with around 82% appearing a single time and roughly 3% taken by the ten largest. The sample consisted of peripheral blood. The source of these receptors is a woman of 80 years or more with COVID-19, enrolled during active disease.

This clone has just one count. CDR3 amino acids: CASSEVGGLGGNTIYF. The CDR3 nucleotides read TGCGCCAGCAGCGAAGTCGGGGGACTGGGGGGAAACACCATATATTTT. This chain joins TRBV4-1 and TRBJ1-3; weak D call: TRBD1 (5 bases). CDR1 and CDR2 (germline): MGHRA, YSYEKL. The V gene lost 5 bases and the J gene lost 4 bases, with 18 bases spanning the gap. The CDR3 totals 16 residues.

This clone was recorded a few times. The V gene is TRBV7-2, the J gene TRBJ1-5; perhaps TRBD1 as D (6 bases). Per the germline V gene, CDR1 is SGHTA and CDR2 is FQGNSA. The CDR3 spans 17 residues. Trimming took 3 bases from V and 2 from J, leaving 17 bases between them. In nucleotides, the CDR3 is TGTGCCAGCAGCTTGGGCCTCGGGGGGGCGGGCAATCAGCCCCAGCATTTT. This encodes CASSLGLGGAGNQPQHF.

The gene calls are TRBV2 and TRBJ1-2, with D perhaps matching TRBD1 (6 bases). This CDR3 contains 14 residues. The germline CDR1 and CDR2 sequences are SNHLY and FYNNEI. Trimming took 4 bases from V and 7 from J, leaving 16 bases between them. The CDR3 region has the DNA TGTGCCAGCAGTGGGGGGCAGGGGTTAGGTGGCTACACCTTC. Protein product: CASSGGQGLGGYTF.

V and J are TRBV13 and TRBJ2-7; TRBD2 matches 8 bases. The CDR3 length is 13 residues. V lost 10 bases to trimming and J lost 4 bases; unmatched junction nucleotides: 9. Germline V gives CDR1 PRHDT, CDR2 FYEKMQ (reference sequence). CDR3 in amino acids: CATGLAGTYEQYF. The CDR3 DNA follows: TGTGCCACCGGACTAGCTGGGACTTACGAGCAGTACTTC.

To note about this clone: An end of the junction differs from the germline gene, which may be a read error. The genes are TRBV2 and TRBJ1-1, with 11 bases lining up with TRBD1. CDR1 and CDR2 from the germline V gene are SNHLY and FYNNEI. CDR3 length: 13 amino acids. CDR3 sequence (DNA): TGTGCCAGCATTTCGATGGGACAGGGGGATACCTACTTT. Translated: CASISMGQGDTYF.

The chain joins TRBV11-2 to TRBJ1-1, with D maybe TRBD1 (5 bases). Germline V gene data show CDR1 as SGHAT and CDR2 as FQNNGV. This CDR3 has 13 amino acids. V was trimmed by 5 bases and J by 8 bases, leaving 15 bases between them. The CDR3 loop reads CASSPRVVREAFF. As DNA, the CDR3 is TGTGCCAGCAGCCCCAGGGTAGTCAGAGAAGCTTTCTTT.

The gene calls are TRBV18 and TRBJ1-3; 8 nucleotides match TRBD1. The CDR3 is made up of 17 amino acids. Germline lookup yields CDR1 KGHSH and CDR2 LQKENI. Unmatched junction bases numbered 9, after V lost 4 bases and J lost 1 base. The CDR3 here is CASSRFPGQVSGNTIYF. CDR3 bases: TGTGCCAGCTCACGCTTTCCGGGACAGGTGTCTGGAAACACCATATATTTT.

The chain joins TRBV6-6 to TRBJ2-1, with TRBD2 identical over 8 bases. J was trimmed by 4 bases and V by 2 bases; bases with no gene match: 4. The CDR3 has 15 amino acids. Germline V gene sequence: CDR1 MNHNY, CDR2 SVGAGI (reference sequence). The CDR3 nucleotides are TGTGCCAGCAGTTACGGAGGACTAGCTTACAATGAGCAGTTCTTC. Its translation is CASSYGGLAYNEQFF.

V is TRBV4-2 and J is TRBJ2-6; 11 bases match TRBD2. Germline values: CDR1 LGHNA, CDR2 YNFKEQ. This CDR3 has 20 amino acids. V shed 3 bases and J 2 bases; nucleotides not matched to a gene: 12. The CDR3, as DNA: TGTGCCAGCAGCCAGACAACTAGCGGGAGATTGCTGACTGGGGCCAACGTCCTGACTTTC. This sequence encodes CASSQTTSGRLLTGANVLTF.

This chain joins TRBV7-2 and TRBJ2-2; D unresolved. Germline V gene lookup returns CDR1 SGHTA and CDR2 FQGNSA. Trimming stripped 4 bases from V and 5 bases from J, with 11 bases between. The CDR3 runs 14 residues. The CDR3 loop is CASSWQDQTGELFF. For the CDR3, the DNA is TGTGCCAGCAGCTGGCAGGATCAGACCGGGGAGCTGTTTTTT.

This clone was seen once. This sequence joins TRBV9 and TRBJ2-1; D uncertain. Germline-derived CDR1 and CDR2 are SGDLS and YYNGEE. V lost 6 bases and J lost 0, with 7 bases in between. CDR3 size: 13 residues. The CDR3: CASNPGSYNEQFF. In DNA, the CDR3 is TGTGCCAGCAACCCGGGCTCCTACAATGAGCAGTTCTTC.

This sequence joins TRBV30 and TRBJ1-3, with 7 bases aligning to TRBD1. With 8 bases clipped from V and 0 bases from J, the junction kept 4 bases outside the gene matches. There are 13 residues in the CDR3. Germline assignment: CDR1 GTSNPN and CDR2 SVGIG (reference sequence). This chain's CDR3 is CAMGQSSGNTIYF. As DNA, the CDR3 is TGTGCCATGGGACAGAGCTCTGGAAACACCATATATTTT.

This chain connects TRBV18 to TRBJ1-2; 7 bases are shared with TRBD1. The CDR3 sequence is 18 residues long. Looked up from germline, CDR1 is KGHSH and CDR2 is LQKENI. After removal of 3 bases from V and 7 bases from J, the junction contained 20 bases not matched to a gene. The chain's CDR3 is CASSPLRGWDSEISGYTF. CDR3 nucleotide sequence: TGTGCCAGCTCACCTTTAAGAGGTTGGGACAGCGAAATCTCTGGCTACACCTTC. Supplemented by reference TRBV18 and TRBJ1-2, the full variable domain reads NAGVMQNPRHLVRRRGQEARLRCSPMKGHSHVYWYRQLPEEGLKFMVYLQKENIIDESGMPKERFSAEFPKEGPSILRIQQVVRGDSAAYFCASSPLRGWDSEISGYTFGSGTRLTVV.

The chain joins TRBV4-1 to TRBJ2-1, with a weak D call TRBD2 (6 bases). V was pared by 4 bases and J by 9 bases, with 19 bases between. Per the germline V gene, CDR1 is MGHRA and CDR2 is YSYEKL. The CDR3 is made up of 15 amino acids. The CDR3 sequence: CASSLRDSLKGEQFF. CDR3 nucleotides: TGCGCCAGCAGCCTAAGGGACTCCCTCAAGGGTGAGCAGTTCTTC.

J is TRBJ1-5 and V is TRBV5-6; 7 nucleotides match TRBD1. CDR1 is SGHDT and CDR2 is YYEEEE in the germline V gene. CDR3 size: 17 residues. The trim removed 2 bases at V and 4 bases at J, leaving 12 bases unmatched. CDR3 region: CASSFRDRIIANQPQHF. The DNA of the CDR3 is TGTGCCAGCAGCTTCCGGGACAGAATCATAGCAAATCAGCCCCAGCATTTT.

The chain recombines TRBV5-1 with TRBJ2-3; 12 bases align to TRBD2. Germline-derived CDR1 and CDR2 are SGHRS and YFSETQ. Losses at the gene ends were 0 bases for V and 4 bases for J; bases not matched to a gene: 3. There are 16 residues in the CDR3. The CDR3: CASSLALAGGADTQYF. Written as DNA, the CDR3 is TGCGCCAGCAGCTTGGCACTAGCGGGAGGAGCAGATACGCAGTATTTT.

This sequence joins TRBV3-1 (or the pseudogene TRBV3-2) and TRBJ2-3; no reliable D call. V was pared by 1 base and J by 6 bases, with 20 bases between. This CDR3 contains 17 residues. Germline lookup yields CDR1 LGHDT and CDR2 YNNKEL (reference sequence). CDR3 DNA sequence: TGTGCCAGCAGCCAAGTTGCCCGTCGACCCAGCAGGGATACGCAGTATTTT. This gives the protein CASSQVARRPSRDTQYF.

The chain links TRBV12-3 or TRBV12-4 to TRBJ1-6, with 8 bases matching TRBD1. The V segment lost 6 bases and the J segment 7 bases; nucleotides outside the gene matches: 2. This CDR3 comprises 13 residues. In DNA, the CDR3 is TGTGCCAGCAGGTGGGACAGGAATTCACCCCTCCACTTT. Encoded protein: CASRWDRNSPLHF.

The chain joins TRBV10-3 to TRBJ1-2; 7 bases map to TRBD1. Germline-derived CDR1 and CDR2 are ENHRY and SYGVKD. The J segment lost 9 bases and the V segment lost 4 bases, leaving 17 bases of the junction unmatched. The CDR3 totals 16 residues. CDR3 DNA sequence: TGTGCCATCAGTGTCCCGGGACAGAAGTACTCTTATCGCTACACCTTC. Encoded protein: CAISVPGQKYSYRYTF.

The rearrangement uses TRBV15 and TRBJ2-1, with 9 bases fitting TRBD2. The CDR3 loop spans 17 amino acids. In germline, CDR1 is LNHNV, CDR2 YYDKDF (reference sequence). The trim removed 1 base at V and 7 bases at J, leaving 11 bases unmatched. The CDR3 DNA follows: TGTGCCACCAGCAGAGGCGGAGTAGCGGGAGACAAGAATGAGCAGTTCTTC. Translation gives CATSRGGVAGDKNEQFF.

This rearrangement joins TRBV27 to TRBJ2-5; 7 nucleotides line up with TRBD2. In germline, CDR1 is MNHEY, CDR2 SMNVEV (reference sequence). The ends lost 5 bases at V and 4 bases at J; junction bases unmatched: 19. CDR3 length: 18 amino acids. The CDR3 spells CASSPLGLAVPGGETQYF. CDR3 bases: TGTGCCAGCAGTCCGCTCGGCCTAGCGGTTCCCGGTGGAGAGACCCAGTACTTC.

In DNA form, the CDR3 reads TGTGCCAGCAGCGCAGAGAGGGGGCAGTACGAGCAGTACTTC. Amino acids: CASSAERGQYEQYF. This chain links TRBV11-1 with TRBJ2-7, with 7 bases lining up with TRBD1. The CDR3 has 14 residues. After removal of 5 bases from V and 4 bases from J, the junction contained 8 bases not matched to a gene. The germline CDR1 and CDR2 sequences are SGHAT and FQDESV (reference sequence).